Only one count was recorded for the clone carrying this T cell receptor beta chain. This table comes from immunoSEQ multiplex PCR, and its TCRdb copy is limited to in-frame clones, with some not included. The data hold 470,000 or so clones, with around 85% observed a single time. Germline CDR1 is LNHDA and CDR2 is SQIVND (reference sequence). V lost 6 bases to trimming and J lost 3 bases, with 15 bases between them. CDR3 length equals 14 residues. These data originate in a study of blood T cell repertoires in COVID-19. The V call is TRBV19, the J call TRBJ2-7; the D gene is possibly TRBD1 (6 bases). The receptor comes from a human donor in a cohort sampled during active COVID-19. The sequenced sample was peripheral blood. The DNA for the CDR3 is TGTGCCAGTAGCCTGACAGGAAATTTCTACGAGCAGTACTTC. Translation: CASSLTGNFYEQYF.